Shown below are 3 T cell receptor beta chains from a single sample sequenced in a study of blood T cell repertoires in COVID-19. Profiled with immunoSEQ multiplex PCR; TCRdb holds only in-frame clones, not every one. The sample lists under 250,000 clones, under 90% occurring once. The material sequenced was PBMCs or T cells enriched from blood (not recorded which). The receptors originated from a woman aged 60-70 years who had recovered from COVID-19.

The V call is TRBV3-1 (or the pseudogene TRBV3-2), the J call TRBJ2-3; TRBD2 matches at 13 bases. Germline-derived CDR1 and CDR2 are LGHDT and YNNKEL (reference sequence). CDR3 length equals 18 residues. With V trimmed by 4 bases and J by 0 bases, 7 bases remained unmatched. The CDR3 protein is CASSLRTSGSLSTDTQYF. Written as DNA, the CDR3 is TGTGCCAGCAGCCTCCGGACTAGCGGGAGTTTAAGCACAGATACGCAGTATTTT.

This clone was counted between two and nine times. The rearrangement joins TRBV10-3 to TRBJ1-2; 10 bases are shared with TRBD1. The germline gives CDR1 ENHRY, CDR2 SYGVKD. This CDR3 region has 16 residues. After removal of 3 bases from V and 8 bases from J, the junction contained 12 bases not matched to a gene. CDR3 coding DNA: TGTGCCATCAGTGAATTGACAGGGGGCGCGGGTCTCGGCTACACCTTC. Amino acid sequence: CAISELTGGAGLGYTF.

The CDR3 region is CARSLAGVTEQYF. CDR3 coding DNA: TGTGCCAGAAGCTTGGCCGGGGTTACCGAGCAGTACTTC. The genes are TRBV5-3 and TRBJ2-7; maybe TRBD2 (5 bases). TRBV5-3 is marked as an open reading frame, function uncertain. V lost 0 bases to trimming and J lost 6 bases, with 10 bases between them. The CDR3 covers 13 residues.